Here is one TCR beta chain with its context. These data belong to a study of control samples from healthy donors and cancer patients. V lost 0 bases, J lost 3 bases, and 10 bases lay in between. The germline CDR1 and CDR2 sequences are SGHRS and YFSETQ. This CDR3 is 15 amino acids long. Generated by immunoSEQ multiplex PCR, the TCRdb table keeps only in-frame clones and is missing some. The sample contains 75,000 to 90,000 clones, around 90% of which appear only once. The rearrangement uses TRBV5-1 and TRBJ1-5; D gene uncertain. The receptor's source is a woman in her forties or fifties with colorectal cancer. Sequences were obtained from PBMCs. CDR3 DNA: TGCGCCAGCAGCTTGGGCTTGGGCTCCAATCAGCCCCAGCATTTT. Protein sequence: CASSLGLGSNQPQHF.